The 21 T cell receptor beta chains below all came from one sample that was sequenced in a study of shared clonotypes between healthy human individuals. TCRdb's table, derived via immunoSEQ multiplex PCR, lists solely in-frame clones and lacks some. Of approximately 2,200,000 clones listed, about 92% are singletons. CD45RO-negative, CCR7-positively selected cells formed the naive CD8 fraction, excluding terminally differentiated effector memory CD45RA+ cells. Sequencing used naive CD8+ T cells from PBMCs. Every receptor here comes from a man younger than 35 in good health. Some clones in this sample may be carry-over from other donors' samples.

The chain joins TRBV7-2 to TRBJ2-3, with 10 bases aligning to TRBD2. CDR1 SGHTA and CDR2 FQGNSA come from the germline V gene. The V and J ends lost 1 base and 8 bases, in that order; junction bases with no gene match: 12. The CDR3 totals 17 residues. The CDR3 reads CASSLVVLAGWSSTQYF. CDR3 sequence (DNA): TGTGCCAGCAGCTTAGTGGTACTAGCGGGATGGTCGAGTACGCAGTATTTT.

The chain uses TRBV29-1 and TRBJ2-3, with 11 bases that match TRBD2. The J segment lost 1 base and the V segment lost 7 bases, leaving 4 bases of the junction unmatched. The germline gives CDR1 SQVTM, CDR2 ANQGSEA. The CDR3 contains 14 residues. Here the CDR3 reads CSGLGLAGTDTQYF. CDR3 sequence (DNA): TGCAGCGGGCTGGGACTAGCGGGCACAGATACGCAGTATTTT.

The V and J genes are TRBV9 and TRBJ2-7; a possible D gene is TRBD1 (6 bases). Between the trimmed V and J ends, which lost 4 bases and 1 base, there was a span of 9 bases. The CDR3 covers 13 residues. From germline, CDR1 is SGDLS and CDR2 YYNGEE. CDR3 loop: CASSHGQSYEQYF. DNA for the CDR3: TGTGCCAGCAGCCATGGACAGTCCTACGAGCAGTACTTC.

This chain links TRBV28 with TRBJ2-7, with 8 bases identical to TRBD1. Germline V gene lookup returns CDR1 MDHEN and CDR2 SYDVKM. V lost 4 bases, J lost 5 bases, and 10 bases stayed unmatched. The CDR3 contains 15 residues. CDR3 nucleotide sequence: TGTGCCAGCAGTTCCCCTCGGACAGGGATGAACGAGCAGTACTTC. Residues: CASSSPRTGMNEQYF.

This rearrangement joins TRBV28 to TRBJ2-1, with no clear D. V shed 7 bases and J shed 6 bases, with 13 bases lying between them. CDR3 length: 13 amino acids. Germline V gene data show CDR1 as MDHEN and CDR2 as SYDVKM. CDR3 region: CASTKLLVNEQFF. As DNA, the CDR3 is TGTGCCAGCACTAAATTGCTCGTCAATGAGCAGTTCTTC.

In DNA form, the CDR3 reads TGTGCCAGCAGCCCAGGGCCCTTAAACTATGGCTACACCTTC. Its protein is CASSPGPLNYGYTF. J is TRBJ1-2 and V is TRBV7-9; the D gene is possibly TRBD1 (5 bases). Trimming shortened V by 5 bases and J by 2 bases, and 12 bases separated the two germline ends. The CDR3 sequence is 14 residues long. Germline V gives CDR1 SEHNR, CDR2 FQNEAQ (reference sequence).

This clone has only one observation. J is TRBJ2-7 and V is TRBV9; TRBD2 is a possible D gene (5 bases). V was shortened by 0 bases and J by 0 bases, with 13 bases between the two germline ends. The CDR3 totals 16 residues. Germline V gives CDR1 SGDLS, CDR2 YYNGEE. The chain's CDR3 is CASSVEPFGSSYEQYF. CDR3 DNA: TGTGCCAGCAGCGTAGAACCCTTTGGGAGCTCCTACGAGCAGTACTTC. Full variable domain (rest looked up from reference TRBV9 and TRBJ2-7): DSGVTQTPKHLITATGQRVTLRCSPRSGDLSVYWYQQSLDQGLQFLIQYYNGEERAKGNILERFSAQQFPDLHSELNLSSLELGDSALYFCASSVEPFGSSYEQYFGPGTRLTVT.

The rearrangement joins TRBV14 to TRBJ2-1, with D tentatively TRBD1 (5 bases). Trimming took 3 bases from V and 0 from J, leaving 21 bases between them. Germline lookup yields CDR1 SGHDN and CDR2 FVKESK. CDR3 size: 19 residues. The DNA of the CDR3 is TGTGCCAGCAGCCATCTCTTCTTGTGGGGCAACAGCTCCTACAATGAGCAGTTCTTC. Encoded protein: CASSHLFLWGNSSYNEQFF.

The chain uses TRBV4-3 and TRBJ1-3; D may be TRBD1 (5 bases). V dropped 3 bases and J dropped 0 bases, with 15 bases sitting between them. Germline V CDR1 and CDR2: LGHNA, YSLEER. The length of the CDR3 is 17 residues. The CDR3 coding sequence is TGCGCCAGCAGCCAGGGGGGAGGACCGCGCTCTGGAAACACCATATATTTT. Its protein is CASSQGGGPRSGNTIYF.

The rearrangement joins TRBV11-2 to TRBJ1-1, with 7 bases matching TRBD1. With V trimmed by 5 bases and J by 0 bases, 6 bases remained unmatched. This CDR3 is 15 amino acids long. Germline V gene lookup returns CDR1 SGHAT and CDR2 FQNNGV. Here the CDR3 reads CASSAVGQMNTEAFF. CDR3 sequence (DNA): TGTGCCAGCAGCGCGGTGGGACAGATGAACACTGAAGCTTTCTTT.

The CDR3 DNA reads TGTGCCAGCAGGGAAGGGACAGGGACCCTAGCCAAAAACATTCAGTACTTC. This encodes CASREGTGTLAKNIQYF. The chain has TRBV28 and TRBJ2-4; 9 bases align to TRBD1. Trimming removed 6 bases from V and 0 bases from J; junction bases left unmatched: 9. This CDR3 is 17 amino acids long. CDR1 is MDHEN, CDR2 SYDVKM, per germline.

V usage is TRBV10-3 and J usage is TRBJ2-7; the D gene is possibly TRBD2 (5 bases). Trimming removed 0 bases at V and 2 bases at J, with 11 bases between. This CDR3 is 15 amino acids long. Germline V CDR1 and CDR2: ENHRY, SYGVKD. The CDR3 DNA is TGTGCCATCAGTGAGTCGCAGGAGGCTCCCTACGAGCAGTACTTC. Residues: CAISESQEAPYEQYF.

In its sample, this clone was seen once. The chain uses TRBV19 and TRBJ2-2; D assignment may be TRBD1 or TRBD2 (5 bases each). In germline, CDR1 is LNHDA, CDR2 SQIVND (reference sequence). Trimming removed 8 bases from V and 1 base from J, with 8 bases in between. The CDR3 spans 13 residues. CDR3 coding DNA: TGTGCCAGTTGGGACGGGAACACCGGGGAGCTGTTTTTT. It yields the protein CASWDGNTGELFF.

The chain carries TRBV4-3 and TRBJ2-1, with TRBD2 identical over 14 bases. The junction had 5 bases not matched to a gene; V was cut back by 4 bases and J by 0 bases. The CDR3 spans 18 residues. Germline V CDR1 and CDR2: LGHNA, YSLEER. CDR3 amino acids: CASSPGTSGSTSYNEQFF. CDR3 nucleotide sequence: TGCGCCAGCAGCCCGGGGACTAGCGGGAGCACCTCCTACAATGAGCAGTTCTTC.

The DNA of the CDR3 is TGTGCCAGCAGTTTCTACGGCAGGGCCACCGGGGAGCTGTTTTTT. This translates into CASSFYGRATGELFF. The gene calls are TRBV28 and TRBJ2-2; D perhaps matches TRBD1 (5 bases). This CDR3 is built from 15 residues. V dropped 3 bases and J dropped 4 bases, with 12 bases sitting between them. The germline CDR1 and CDR2 sequences are MDHEN and SYDVKM.

This rearrangement joins TRBV4-1 to TRBJ2-3; possibly TRBD1 or TRBD2 for D (5 bases each). This CDR3 comprises 17 residues. The V and J ends lost 1 base and 0 bases respectively, with 14 bases between them. Germline CDR1 reads MGHRA; CDR2 reads YSYEKL. The CDR3 loop is CASSQGLGVSSTDTQYF. CDR3 nucleotide sequence: TGCGCCAGCAGCCAAGGATTGGGGGTGTCTAGCACAGATACGCAGTATTTT.

This chain joins TRBV29-1 and TRBJ2-7, with D tentatively TRBD1 (6 bases). CDR3 size: 13 residues. Germline V gene sequence: CDR1 SQVTM, CDR2 ANQGSEA. The CDR3 sequence is CSVKQGISYEQYF. The CDR3 DNA reads as TGCAGTGTTAAACAGGGAATCTCCTACGAGCAGTACTTC.

This rearrangement joins TRBV2 to TRBJ1-6; D remains unclear. Trimming took 3 bases from V and 10 from J, leaving 10 bases between them. Germline V gene data show CDR1 as SNHLY and CDR2 as FYNNEI. The CDR3 is made up of 13 amino acids. DNA of the CDR3: TGTGCCAGCAGTGACGGTCTCAGGTCACCCCTCCACTTT. Amino acid sequence: CASSDGLRSPLHF.

Written as DNA, the CDR3 is TGTGCCAGCAGCCCGGGACAGGGGGGCTCCTACGAGCAGTACTTC. Amino acid sequence: CASSPGQGGSYEQYF. The V call is TRBV14, the J call TRBJ2-7; 11 bases align to TRBD1. Germline values: CDR1 SGHDN, CDR2 FVKESK. The junction had 2 bases not matched to a gene; V was cut back by 4 bases and J by 0 bases. The CDR3 loop spans 15 amino acids.

A single count supports this clone. The rearrangement links TRBV11-3 to TRBJ1-2; a weak D match, TRBD1 (6 bases). The V and J ends lost 7 bases and 8 bases respectively, with 20 bases between them. The CDR3 is 14 amino acids. Germline CDR1 is SGHNT and CDR2 is YENEEA. CDR3 sequence: CASTPTHQGCGYTF. The CDR3 bases are TGTGCCAGCACGCCTACCCATCAGGGGTGCGGCTACACCTTC.

The CDR3: CASSQWDRRYSYEQYF. CDR3 nucleotides: TGCGCCAGCAGCCAATGGGACCGAAGATACTCCTACGAGCAGTACTTC. The chain couples TRBV4-3 to TRBJ2-7; the D gene could be TRBD1 or TRBD2 (5 bases each). Per the germline V gene, CDR1 is LGHNA and CDR2 is YSLEER. The V gene lost 2 bases and the J gene lost 0 bases, with 14 bases spanning the gap. CDR3 length: 16 residues.